These 27 T cell receptor beta chains were sequenced from one sample in a study of PD-1 blockade in classical Hodgkin lymphoma (dated by TCRdb to the early 2020s). The sample's time point label, decoded: cycle 1 day 1 (C1D1), immediately before nivolumab initiation. Relapse after autologous stem cell transplantation had occurred in all trial patients, and cohorts A, B and C were distinguished by prior brentuximab vedotin exposure. Receptor libraries were prepared by the immunoSEQ multiplex PCR assay. This is the immuneACCESS table as TCRdb keeps it, with only in-frame sequences that have V and J called. A part of the clones is gone; compared with another copy, unresolved V genes explain less than half, and the rest is unexplained. This sample has thousands of clones in its table, and approximately 85% of those were observed once. 30% to 40% of the sample lies in the top ten. Sample: peripheral blood mononuclear cells (PBMCs), taken at baseline. The receptor set was obtained from a human donor with classical Hodgkin lymphoma.

This clone was seen a handful of times. The J gene is TRBJ2-1, the V gene TRBV25-1; 8 bases agree with TRBD2. This CDR3 contains 15 residues. After removal of 3 bases from V and 4 bases from J, the junction contained 5 bases not matched to a gene. Germline lookup yields CDR1 MGHDK and CDR2 SYGVNS. CDR3 bases: TGTGCCAGCAGTGACCAGACTAGCGAATACAATGAGCAGTTCTTC. It is translated as CASSDQTSEYNEQFF.

The chain is built from TRBV7-2 and TRBJ2-7; 12 bases match TRBD2. Germline assignment: CDR1 SGHTA and CDR2 FQGNSA. J was trimmed by 0 bases and V by 2 bases; bases with no gene match: 8. This CDR3 has 18 residues. The CDR3 DNA follows: TGTGCCAGCAGCTTACAGACTAGCGGGAGAGCTCGCTCCTACGAGCAGTACTTC. Its protein is CASSLQTSGRARSYEQYF.

CDR3 in amino acids: CASSNRGYEQYF. Here the CDR3 DNA reads TGTGCCAGCAGCAACAGGGGTTACGAGCAGTACTTC. The chain joins TRBV6-6 to TRBJ2-7; 7 bases agree with TRBD1. Germline CDR1 MNHNY, CDR2 SVGAGI (reference sequence). CDR3 size: 12 residues. Losses at the gene ends were 6 bases for V and 4 bases for J; bases not matched to a gene: 3.

The V gene is TRBV5-1, the J gene TRBJ2-7; D might be TRBD2 (6 bases). CDR3 length: 15 residues. V shed 4 bases and J shed 5 bases, with 19 bases lying between them. Germline V lookup: CDR1 SGHRS, CDR2 YFSETQ. CDR3: CASSPTPGLANEQYF. The CDR3 bases are TGCGCCAGCAGCCCAACTCCGGGACTTGCCAACGAGCAGTACTTC.

The genes are TRBV25-1 and TRBJ1-6; D is undetermined. This CDR3 region has 16 residues. Germline assignment: CDR1 MGHDK and CDR2 SYGVNS. Between the trimmed V and J ends, which lost 1 base and 5 bases, there was a span of 12 bases. CDR3: CASSESWEVDNSPLHF. The CDR3 DNA is TGTGCCAGCAGTGAATCGTGGGAGGTCGATAATTCACCCCTCCACTTT.

The chain recombines TRBV19 with TRBJ2-5; the D is unclear. Germline CDR1 and CDR2: LNHDA and SQIVND (reference sequence). The CDR3 spans 15 residues. V was pared by 3 bases and J by 2 bases, with 13 bases between. CDR3 in amino acids: CASSMANLGQETQYF. CDR3 nucleotide sequence: TGTGCCAGTAGTATGGCCAATCTGGGACAAGAGACCCAGTACTTC.

This rearrangement joins TRBV5-4 to TRBJ2-5; tentative D call: TRBD2 (5 bases). CDR3 length equals 14 residues. The V and J ends lost 4 bases and 0 bases respectively, with 10 bases between them. Looked up from germline, CDR1 is SGHNT and CDR2 is YYREEE (reference sequence). CDR3 sequence reads: CASSRPRDQETQYF. The CDR3 DNA follows: TGTGCCAGCAGCCGTCCGAGGGACCAAGAGACCCAGTACTTC.

This rearrangement joins TRBV27 to TRBJ2-7, with D possibly matching TRBD2 (7 bases). The germline V and J ends were trimmed by 6 bases and 1 base, with 16 bases remaining between them. The CDR3 length is 15 residues. Germline V gene sequence: CDR1 MNHEY, CDR2 SMNVEV (reference sequence). The CDR3 sequence is CASREGEGISYEQYF. DNA of the CDR3: TGTGCCAGCAGGGAGGGGGAGGGGATTTCCTACGAGCAGTACTTC.

A few counts support this clone. The rearrangement uses TRBV9 and TRBJ1-1, with TRBD1 matching over 8 bases. J was trimmed by 1 base and V by 0 bases; bases with no gene match: 5. Germline values: CDR1 SGDLS, CDR2 YYNGEE. The CDR3 consists of 16 residues. In DNA, the CDR3 is TGTGCCAGCAGCGTAGTGTCAGGGGGCGCGAACACTGAAGCTTTCTTT. It specifies CASSVVSGGANTEAFF.

J is TRBJ1-1 and V is TRBV25-1; 9 positions match TRBD1. CDR1 MGHDK and CDR2 SYGVNS come from the germline V gene. The CDR3 spans 18 residues. Trimming removed 4 bases from V and 0 bases from J; junction bases left unmatched: 12. The CDR3 nucleotides read TGTGCCAGCAGTGGACAAGCTACAGGGGGCCACATGAACACTGAAGCTTTCTTT. The encoded protein is CASSGQATGGHMNTEAFF.

V gene TRBV30 combines with J gene TRBJ1-1; unclear D gene. The CDR3 totals 12 residues. V lost 5 bases to trimming and J lost 5 bases, with 12 bases between them. Per the germline V gene, CDR1 is GTSNPN and CDR2 is SVGIG (reference sequence). CDR3 coding DNA: TGTGCCTGGGGATGGGGTGGAACTGAAGCTTTCTTT. It encodes CAWGWGGTEAFF.

The V call is TRBV21-1, the J call TRBJ1-5; TRBD1 is the table's D call and was not checked against the DNA. TRBV21-1 is given as a pseudogene. This CDR3 spans 17 amino acids. CDR3 DNA: TGTGCCAGCAGCAAACCTGGGCCCAGTATTAGCAATCAGCCCCAGCATTTT. Protein product: CASSKPGPSISNQPQHF.

The V gene is TRBV29-1, the J gene TRBJ2-7, with 14 bases matching TRBD2. Germline V gene lookup returns CDR1 SQVTM and CDR2 ANQGSEA. The CDR3 sequence is 16 residues long. Unmatched junction bases numbered 12, after V lost 4 bases and J lost 7 bases. The DNA of the CDR3 is TGCAGCGTTGGGGGTGGGACTAGCGGGAGACTACGGGAGCAGTACTTC. Residues: CSVGGGTSGRLREQYF.

This clone came up once. The chain combines TRBV7-2 with TRBJ2-7; 10 positions match TRBD1. Germline V CDR1 and CDR2: SGHTA, FQGNSA. CDR3 size: 15 residues. V was clipped by 0 bases and J by 4 bases; unmatched bases: 3. The CDR3 region has the DNA TGTGCCAGCAGCTTAGCCGGGACAGGGGTATACGAGCAGTACTTC. Its protein is CASSLAGTGVYEQYF.

The V call is TRBV29-1, the J call TRBJ2-5; D may be TRBD1 or TRBD2 (6 bases each). V lost 8 bases to trimming and J lost 5 bases, with 15 bases between them. The CDR3 spans 12 residues. CDR1 is SQVTM and CDR2 is ANQGSEA in the germline V gene. The CDR3 here is CSFLGGGETQYF. The DNA for the CDR3 is TGCAGCTTTTTGGGGGGCGGGGAGACCCAGTACTTC.

The chain employs TRBV5-4 and TRBJ2-7, with no clear D. Per germline, CDR1 SGHNT and CDR2 YYREEE (reference sequence). This CDR3 is 15 amino acids long. Trimming took 1 base from V and 1 from J, leaving 12 bases between them. CDR3 nucleotide sequence: TGTGCCAGCAGCTTGATCGGCGAGAGATCCTACGAGCAGTACTTC. Amino acids: CASSLIGERSYEQYF.

The gene calls are TRBV4-1 and TRBJ2-2, with D perhaps TRBD2 (6 bases). The CDR3 runs 16 residues. Trimming removed 5 bases at V and 0 bases at J, with 13 bases between. The germline CDR1 and CDR2 sequences are MGHRA and YSYEKL. The CDR3 nucleotides read TGCGCCAGCAGCTCCTTTGGAGGGACGAACACCGGGGAGCTGTTTTTT. As protein: CASSSFGGTNTGELFF.

This chain links TRBV5-1 with TRBJ2-1, with 10 positions matching TRBD1. With 4 bases clipped from V and 8 bases from J, the junction kept 6 bases outside the gene matches. This CDR3 has 14 residues. The V gene's germline CDR1 is SGHRS and CDR2 YFSETQ. The CDR3 reads CASSPGQGWHEQFF. Here the CDR3 DNA reads TGCGCCAGCAGCCCGGGACAGGGGTGGCATGAGCAGTTCTTC. Variable domain in full (rest from reference TRBV5-1 and TRBJ2-1): KAGVTQTPRYLIKTRGQQVTLSCSPISGHRSVSWYQQTPGQGLQFLFEYFSETQRNKGNFPGRFSGRQFSNSRSEMNVSTLELGDSALYLCASSPGQGWHEQFFGPGTRLTVL.

The CDR3 bases are TGTGCCACCAGCAGTGGGTATGGACAGTCCTACGAGCAGTACTTC. Its translation: CATSSGYGQSYEQYF. This chain uses TRBV15 with TRBJ2-7, with D maybe TRBD1 (6 bases). V lost 3 bases and J 1 base, leaving 13 bases between the germline ends. This CDR3 is built from 15 residues. CDR1 is LNHNV and CDR2 is YYDKDF in the germline V gene (reference sequence). The whole variable domain, remainder taken from reference TRBV15 and TRBJ2-7, is DAMVIQNPRYQVTQFGKPVTLSCSQTLNHNVMYWYQQKSSQAPKLLFHYYDKDFNNEADTPDNFQSRRPNTSFCFLDIRSPGLGDTAMYLCATSSGYGQSYEQYFGPGTRLTVT.

The chain employs TRBV2 and TRBJ1-4, with 9 nucleotides matching TRBD1. Losses at the gene ends were 2 bases for V and 5 bases for J; bases not matched to a gene: 15. This CDR3 has 19 residues. Per germline, CDR1 SNHLY and CDR2 FYNNEI. The CDR3 loop reads CASSERSPRSGTGNEKLFF. CDR3 nucleotide sequence: TGTGCCAGCAGTGAAAGGTCACCTAGATCCGGGACAGGGAATGAAAAACTGTTTTTT.

CDR3 loop: CASSQGDTQYF. The CDR3 DNA is TGTGCCAGCAGTCAGGGAGATACGCAGTATTTT. The chain combines TRBV27 with TRBJ2-3; TRBD1 might be the D (5 bases). Germline V gives CDR1 MNHEY, CDR2 SMNVEV (reference sequence). V was clipped by 5 bases and J by 5 bases, with 5 bases between them. The CDR3 has 11 residues.

The J gene is TRBJ2-7, the V gene TRBV5-6; weak D call: TRBD2 (5 bases). Germline CDR1 is SGHDT and CDR2 is YYEEEE. The CDR3 totals 11 residues. The V end lost 5 bases, the J end lost 6 bases, and 9 bases lay between the germline ends. CDR3: CASSYGLEQYF. In DNA form, the CDR3 reads TGTGCCAGCAGTTATGGACTCGAGCAGTACTTC.

V is TRBV7-2 and J is TRBJ2-1, with D uncertain. The CDR3 covers 11 residues. V shed 1 base and J shed 15 bases, with 10 bases lying between them. The germline CDR1 and CDR2 sequences are SGHTA and FQGNSA. CDR3 nucleotides: TGTGCCAGCAGCTTAGGGGCAATTCCGTTCTTC. This encodes CASSLGAIPFF.

V and J are TRBV5-4 and TRBJ2-2; D is unclear. This CDR3 comprises 15 residues. V lost 4 bases and J 0 bases, leaving 10 bases between the germline ends. Germline V lookup: CDR1 SGHNT, CDR2 YYREEE (reference sequence). This chain's CDR3 is CASSPGQSNTGELFF. The CDR3 DNA reads as TGTGCCAGCAGCCCGGGCCAGTCGAACACCGGGGAGCTGTTTTTT.

The chain employs TRBV6-4 and TRBJ2-3; D perhaps matches TRBD2 (6 bases). From germline, CDR1 is MRHNA and CDR2 SNTAGT. The V gene lost 5 bases and the J gene lost 2 bases, with 11 bases spanning the gap. This CDR3 contains 14 residues. As DNA, the CDR3 is TGTGCCAGCAGTAAAGGACTACACACAGATACGCAGTATTTT. Encoded protein: CASSKGLHTDTQYF.

The chain is built from TRBV14 and TRBJ2-4; 7 nucleotides agree with TRBD1. J lost 0 bases, V lost 0 bases, and 5 bases had no gene match. From germline, CDR1 is SGHDN and CDR2 FVKESK. The CDR3 contains 17 residues. The chain's CDR3 is CASSQDRQGEAKNIQYF. CDR3 DNA sequence: TGTGCCAGCAGCCAAGATAGACAGGGAGAAGCCAAAAACATTCAGTACTTC.

This chain links TRBV5-1 with TRBJ2-5; 7 bases agree with TRBD1. The germline V gene has CDR1 SGHRS and CDR2 YFSETQ. CDR3 length: 17 residues. V lost 0 bases to trimming and J lost 5 bases; unmatched junction nucleotides: 13. The CDR3 sequence: CASSLAPGQYPKETQYF. The CDR3 bases are TGCGCCAGCAGCTTGGCACCGGGACAGTACCCCAAGGAGACCCAGTACTTC.